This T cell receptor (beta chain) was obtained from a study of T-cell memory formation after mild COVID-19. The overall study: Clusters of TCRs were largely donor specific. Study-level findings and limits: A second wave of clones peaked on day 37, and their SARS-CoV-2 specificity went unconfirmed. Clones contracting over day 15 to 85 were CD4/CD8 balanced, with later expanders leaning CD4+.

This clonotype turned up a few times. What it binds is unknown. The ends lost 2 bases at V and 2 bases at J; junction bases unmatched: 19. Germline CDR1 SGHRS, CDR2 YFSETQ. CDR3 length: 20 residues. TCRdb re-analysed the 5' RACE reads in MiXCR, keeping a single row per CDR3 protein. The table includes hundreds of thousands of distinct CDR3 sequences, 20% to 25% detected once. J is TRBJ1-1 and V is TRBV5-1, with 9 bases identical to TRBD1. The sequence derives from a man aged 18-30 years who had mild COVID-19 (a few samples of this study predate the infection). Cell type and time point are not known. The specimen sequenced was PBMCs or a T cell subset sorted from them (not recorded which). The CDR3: CASSLGQGTTTPRRNTEAFF. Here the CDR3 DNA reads TGCGCCAGCAGCTTAGGACAGGGGACTACCACCCCGAGGCGAAACACTGAAGCTTTCTTT.